Presented here are 17 T cell receptor beta chains from one specimen sequenced in a study of shared clonotypes between healthy human individuals. This table comes from immunoSEQ multiplex PCR, and its TCRdb copy is limited to in-frame clones, with some not included. The sample shows under 350,000 clones, 87% of them seen only once. The sample consisted of memory CD8+ T cells sorted from blood. The subset: CD45RO+ cells pooled with CCR7-negative TemRA cells. Every receptor here comes from a man younger than 35 in good health.

The rearrangement links TRBV4-1 to TRBJ1-6, with D maybe TRBD1 (6 bases). V lost 1 base and J 7 bases, leaving 11 bases between the germline ends. The length of the CDR3 is 15 residues. CDR1 and CDR2 (germline): MGHRA, YSYEKL. The CDR3 DNA follows: TGCGCCAGCAGCCAAGTTCGGCAGGGGAATTCACCCCTCCACTTT. Its protein is CASSQVRQGNSPLHF.

The chain recombines TRBV5-1 with TRBJ1-3, with 8 bases that match TRBD1. In germline, CDR1 is SGHRS, CDR2 YFSETQ. The CDR3 covers 15 residues. Losses at the gene ends were 5 bases for V and 6 bases for J; bases not matched to a gene: 10. This chain's CDR3 is CASSPFGQGANTIYF. CDR3 in DNA: TGCGCCAGCAGTCCCTTCGGACAGGGCGCAAACACCATATATTTT.

This chain uses TRBV28 with TRBJ2-7; D might be TRBD1 (6 bases). This CDR3 has 13 residues. Germline CDR1 is MDHEN and CDR2 is SYDVKM. V was pared by 6 bases and J by 2 bases, with 11 bases between. The CDR3 loop reads CASRLQGAYEQYF. The CDR3 DNA reads TGTGCCAGCAGACTACAGGGAGCCTACGAGCAGTACTTC.

CDR3 region: CASSQDRTSLGGNTEAFF. CDR3 nucleotide sequence: TGCGCCAGCAGCCAAGATCGAACTTCATTAGGGGGGAACACTGAAGCTTTCTTT. This rearrangement joins TRBV4-3 to TRBJ1-1; the D gene is possibly TRBD1 (6 bases). CDR1 LGHNA and CDR2 YSLEER come from the germline V gene. V lost 0 bases to trimming and J lost 1 base, with 18 bases between them. There are 18 residues in the CDR3.

This sequence joins TRBV28 and TRBJ1-6; TRBD1 aligns across 8 bases. Trimming took 3 bases from V and 8 from J; bases not matched to a gene: 9. The V gene's germline CDR1 is MDHEN and CDR2 SYDVKM. CDR3 length equals 16 residues. The CDR3 region has the DNA TGTGCCAGCAGTTTGGTAGGACAGGGCTTGGATTCACCCCTCCACTTT. Translation: CASSLVGQGLDSPLHF.

A single count supports this clone. The chain uses TRBV7-6 and TRBJ2-1; 10 bases are a match to TRBD2. The J segment lost 0 bases and the V segment lost 3 bases, leaving 8 bases of the junction unmatched. CDR1 is SGHVS, CDR2 FNYEAQ, per germline. This CDR3 has 18 residues. The chain's CDR3 is CASSFGTSEVNSYNEQFF. CDR3 sequence (DNA): TGTGCCAGCAGCTTTGGGACTAGCGAAGTGAACTCCTACAATGAGCAGTTCTTC.

The chain couples TRBV30 to TRBJ2-3, with D possibly matching TRBD2 (5 bases). Trimming removed 0 bases from V and 11 bases from J, with 12 bases in between. The CDR3 spans 12 residues. The germline CDR1 and CDR2 sequences are GTSNPN and SVGIG (reference sequence). CDR3 loop: CAWSVDYEGQYF. The DNA for the CDR3 is TGTGCCTGGAGTGTTGACTATGAGGGGCAGTATTTT.

The chain is built from TRBV30 and TRBJ2-7; maybe TRBD2 (6 bases). Germline CDR1 reads GTSNPN; CDR2 reads SVGIG (reference sequence). The CDR3 is made up of 12 amino acids. V was pared by 3 bases and J by 6 bases, with 12 bases between. CDR3: CAWSGGVGEQYF. The CDR3 DNA is TGTGCCTGGAGCGGAGGGGTCGGCGAGCAGTACTTC.

The chain links TRBV27 to TRBJ2-2; tentatively, D is TRBD1 (5 bases). Per the germline V gene, CDR1 is MNHEY and CDR2 is SMNVEV (reference sequence). V lost 3 bases, J lost 2 bases, and 10 bases lay in between. CDR3 length: 15 residues. The CDR3 reads CASSLSRANTGELFF. The CDR3 DNA is TGTGCCAGCAGTTTGTCCAGGGCAAACACCGGGGAGCTGTTTTTT.

This clone was seen just once. This chain links TRBV10-3 with TRBJ2-3, with TRBD2 matching 7 bases. With 3 bases clipped from V and 2 bases from J, the junction kept 14 bases outside the gene matches. CDR3 length: 18 residues. Germline V lookup: CDR1 ENHRY, CDR2 SYGVKD. This chain's CDR3 is CAISDPNEVAGVTDTQYF. In DNA form, the CDR3 reads TGTGCCATCAGTGACCCGAACGAGGTAGCGGGCGTCACAGATACGCAGTATTTT.

This clone was counted between two and nine times. This chain links TRBV5-6 with TRBJ1-4, with D unresolved. Between the trimmed V and J ends, which lost 1 base and 4 bases, there was a span of 11 bases. Looked up from germline, CDR1 is SGHDT and CDR2 is YYEEEE. The CDR3 has 15 amino acids. CDR3 sequence: CASSLSGADNEKLFF. CDR3 sequence (DNA): TGTGCCAGCAGCTTGAGCGGTGCGGATAATGAAAAACTGTTTTTT.

This clone was seen a few times. The V call is TRBV4-3, the J call TRBJ2-6; perhaps TRBD2 as D (5 bases). The ends were cut back, 0 bases at V and 2 bases at J, with 8 bases in the middle. This CDR3 comprises 16 residues. Looked up from germline, CDR1 is LGHNA and CDR2 is YSLEER. The CDR3 bases are TGCGCCAGCAGCCAAGATCTAGCTACTGGGGCCAACGTCCTGACTTTC. Translated: CASSQDLATGANVLTF.

The chain combines TRBV6-5 with TRBJ2-7, with a weak D call TRBD2 (5 bases). The V end was cut by 0 bases, the J end by 4 bases, with 16 bases between. The germline gives CDR1 MNHEY, CDR2 SVGAGI. The CDR3 consists of 16 residues. CDR3 residues: CASSYSNGRVFYEQYF. The DNA for the CDR3 is TGTGCCAGCAGTTACTCGAACGGGCGGGTGTTTTACGAGCAGTACTTC.

This chain connects TRBV6-6 to TRBJ1-2, with no clear D. CDR1 and CDR2 (germline): MNHNY, SVGAGI (reference sequence). V gave up 5 bases and J gave up 6 bases, with 10 bases separating them. The CDR3 sequence is 12 residues long. The DNA for the CDR3 is TGTGCCAGCAGTCCCCTCCCAGATGGCTACACCTTC. It codes for CASSPLPDGYTF.

This chain joins TRBV7-9 and TRBJ2-7; D gene unclear. Per the germline V gene, CDR1 is SEHNR and CDR2 is FQNEAQ (reference sequence). The CDR3 is made up of 12 amino acids. With 5 bases removed from V and 2 bases from J, the gap between germline ends came to 7 bases. Here the CDR3 DNA reads TGTGCCAGCAGCCCCATTCCCTACGAGCAGTACTTC. Translation gives CASSPIPYEQYF.

This clone appeared a few times. V usage is TRBV5-1 and J usage is TRBJ2-7; TRBD1 agrees at 9 bases. From germline, CDR1 is SGHRS and CDR2 YFSETQ. The CDR3 extends over 14 amino acids. The ends lost 1 base at V and 5 bases at J; junction bases unmatched: 4. CDR3 region: CASSLRDRAHEQYF. The CDR3, as DNA: TGCGCCAGCAGCTTGCGGGACAGGGCCCACGAGCAGTACTTC.

The gene calls are TRBV4-1 and TRBJ1-5; 11 nucleotides match TRBD1. V gave up 0 bases and J gave up 4 bases; unmatched junction bases: 5. Per the germline V gene, CDR1 is MGHRA and CDR2 is YSYEKL. The CDR3 sequence is 17 residues long. CDR3 residues: CASSQEGTGGGNQPQHF. CDR3 DNA: TGCGCCAGCAGCCAAGAAGGGACAGGGGGAGGTAATCAGCCCCAGCATTTT.